These T cell receptor beta chains were read from a single sample in a study of T cell clonotyping in hematopoietic cell transplantation. The method was immunoSEQ multiplex PCR; TCRdb's version includes in-frame clones alone and lacks a portion of them. The sample lists 29,000 or so clones, approximately 80% seen once, with 6% to 8.5% in the top ten. The sample in question was peripheral blood mononuclear cells, obtained before stem cell transplant. Receptors originate from a woman in her 30s with chronic myeloid leukemia. Some clones in this sample may be carry-over from other donors' samples. The CDR3 runs from the conserved cysteine through the conserved F or W. The D gene is left open where the match is weak. Expanded clones are given a class, and other clones once, few, many or no size at all.

TRBJ2-1	medium-sized	TRBV10-3	NA	CAISEYVGGQYNEQFF	TGTGCCATCAGTGAGTACGTCGGGGGACAGTACAATGAGCAGTTCTTC
TRBJ1-5	few	TRBV18	TRBD1	CASSPERQGFNQPQHF	TGTGCCAGCTCACCGGAGAGACAGGGATTCAATCAGCCCCAGCATTTT
TRBJ2-3	NA	TRBV11-2	NA	CASSPDTDTQYF	TGTGCCAGCAGCCCCGACACAGATACGCAGTATTTT
TRBJ1-1	NA	TRBV5-1	NA	CASSLTGLGTEAFF	TGCGCCAGCAGCTTGACAGGCTTAGGCACTGAAGCTTTCTTT
TRBJ1-6	NA	TRBV7-2	TRBD1	CASSLTGGGSSPLHF	TGTGCCAGCAGCTTAACAGGGGGCGGCAGTTCACCCCTCCACTTT
TRBJ1-3	NA	TRBV7-9	NA	CASSEASGNTIYF	TGTGCCAGCAGCGAAGCCTCTGGAAACACCATATATTTT
TRBJ2-5	NA	TRBV7-2	TRBD2	CASRQTASGGHQYF	TGTGCCAGCAGGCAAACAGCTAGCGGGGGTCACCAGTACTTC
TRBJ2-2	NA	TRBV9	NA	CASSDRTGELFF	TGTGCCAGCAGCGACCGAACCGGGGAGCTGTTTTTT
TRBJ1-5	few	TRBV19	NA	CASTSASVNQPQHF	TGTGCCAGTACATCTGCGTCGGTCAATCAGCCCCAGCATTTT
TRBJ2-5	NA	TRBV2	TRBD2	CASRRTSVETQYF	TGTGCCAGCAGGAGGACTAGCGTAGAGACCCAGTACTTC
TRBJ2-5	NA	TRBV27	NA	CASSPEGGTQYF	TGTGCCAGCAGTCCCGAAGGTGGGACCCAGTACTTC
TRBJ2-2	NA	TRBV29-1	NA	CSAGSANTGELFF	TGCAGCGCAGGGAGTGCAAACACCGGGGAGCTGTTTTTT
TRBJ1-6	NA	TRBV10-3	NA	CAIRGTGLSGSPLHF	TGTGCCATCCGGGGTACTGGTTTAAGTGGTTCACCCCTCCACTTT
TRBJ2-7	NA	TRBV7-6	NA	CASSRGGAGGSYEQYF	TGTGCCAGCAGCCGTGGAGGGGCAGGTGGCTCCTACGAGCAGTACTTC
TRBJ2-7	few	TRBV6-5	NA	CASSYSGGGQYF	TGTGCCAGCAGTTACTCGGGAGGCGGGCAGTACTTC
TRBJ2-3	NA	TRBV11-2	NA	CASSLSRQADTQYF	TGTGCCAGCAGCCTTTCTAGACAGGCGGATACGCAGTATTTT
TRBJ1-2	NA	TRBV10-3	NA	CAISESRGPTANYGYTF	TGTGCCATCAGTGAGTCAAGGGGCCCCACGGCCAACTATGGCTACACCTTC
TRBJ1-2	NA	TRBV5-1	NA	CASSLGVSGVGNYGYTF	TGCGCCAGCAGCTTGGGGGTGAGTGGAGTCGGGAACTATGGCTACACCTTC
TRBJ1-6	NA	TRBV7-2	NA	CASSLVRTNSPLHF	TGTGCCAGCAGCTTAGTTAGGACAAATTCACCCCTCCACTTT
TRBJ1-5	NA	TRBV6-5	TRBD1	CASSPRGHGNQPQHF	TGTGCCAGCAGCCCCAGGGGGCATGGCAATCAGCCCCAGCATTTT
TRBJ2-4	NA	TRBV2	NA	CASGSLSAKNIQYF	TGTGCCAGCGGAAGTTTGTCGGCCAAAAACATTCAGTACTTC
TRBJ1-2	NA	TRBV4-3	NA	CASSLGIGVNYGYTF	TGCGCCAGCAGCCTAGGGATAGGGGTCAACTATGGCTACACCTTC
TRBJ1-6	once	TRBV5-1	NA	CASSLELAGQIGSPLHF	TGCGCCAGCAGCTTGGAATTGGCCGGACAGATAGGATCACCCCTCCACTTT
TRBJ2-7	NA	TRBV6-5	TRBD1	CASRTPTGGAYEQYF	TGTGCCAGCAGGACACCTACAGGGGGCGCGTACGAGCAGTACTTC
TRBJ1-6	once	TRBV6-5	NA	CASSYDGYNSPLHF	TGTGCCAGCAGTTACGATGGTTATAATTCACCCCTCCACTTT
TRBJ1-2	NA	TRBV4-1	NA	CASSRPFGGFYGYTF	TGCGCCAGCAGCCGCCCTTTTGGGGGCTTCTATGGCTACACCTTC
TRBJ1-5	NA	TRBV25-1	TRBD1	CASREGAAKPQHF	TGTGCCAGCCGGGAGGGGGCAGCGAAGCCCCAGCATTTT
TRBJ1-1	once	TRBV9	TRBD1	CASSVGGGREAFF	TGTGCCAGCAGCGTAGGAGGGGGCCGCGAAGCTTTCTTT